A selection of T cell receptor beta chains follows, all from one sample in a study of metastatic and nonmetastatic thyroid tumors. TCRdb reprocessed the PCR reads using MiXCR. This sample has more than 40,000 clones; about 4.3% occur once, and the top ten carry over 9%. The sample was blood. The receptor set was obtained from a female donor with papillary thyroid cancer or a benign thyroid nodule (not recorded which). Some clones in this sample may be carry-over from other donors' samples. Each CDR3 is given with its conserved first and last residue. A D gene is named only where the DNA matches it firmly. Size is stated for part of the rows, as once, few or many counts, or as a class when the clone is expanded.

-,many,TRBJ1-3,TRBV2,TGTGCCAGTGGGACAGGAAACACCATATATTTT,CASGTGNTIYF
-,-,TRBJ1-2,TRBV18,TGTGCCAGCTCACCACAGGGATTCACAGGTGGCTACACCTTC,CASSPQGFTGGYTF
-,many,TRBJ1-4,TRBV7-9,TGTGCCAGCAGCTTAGAACGGCATGAAAAACTGTTTTTT,CASSLERHEKLFF
TRBD2,-,TRBJ2-2,TRBV11-1,TGTGCCAGCAGCTTACAGCGGGGCAACACCGGGGAGCTGTTTTTT,CASSLQRGNTGELFF
-,few,TRBJ2-1,TRBV12-3/TRBV12-4,TGCGCCAGCAGTTCCCCAGTAGCGGTAGGTGGCTACAATGAGCAGTTCTTC,CASSSPVAVGGYNEQFF
TRBD2,-,TRBJ2-7,TRBV12-3/TRBV12-4,TGTGCCAGCAGCCTCGGGGGGGGCTTAAGTCTCGAGCAGTACTTC,CASSLGGGLSLEQYF
TRBD1,-,TRBJ1-1,TRBV7-3,TGTGCCAGCATCCTGGACAGGGGTGGAGCTTTCTTT,CASILDRGGAFF
-,many,TRBJ1-1,TRBV11-2,TGTGCCAGCAGCTTAAGTAGGGGCACTGAAGCTTTCTTT,CASSLSRGTEAFF
-,many,TRBJ1-1,TRBV2,TGTGCCAGCAGTGAAAGGTGGAACACTGAAGCTTTCTTT,CASSERWNTEAFF
-,many,TRBJ2-2,TRBV6-1,TGTGCCAGCAGCGAAGCGGGCCGGGTCGGGGAGCTGTTTTTT,CASSEAGRVGELFF
-,few,TRBJ2-1,TRBV11-3,TGTGCCACCAGCCCACGGGTTATGAGCTCCTACAATGAGCAGTTCTTC,CATSPRVMSSYNEQFF
TRBD1,-,TRBJ2-7,TRBV11-2,TGTGCCAGCAGCAAAACAGGGGGTTTCGCTGAGCAGTACTTC,CASSKTGGFAEQYF
TRBD2,many,TRBJ2-2,TRBV27,TGTGCCAGCAGTTTTCGGGGGACTAGCGGTAACACCGGGGAGCTGTTTTTT,CASSFRGTSGNTGELFF
TRBD1,few,TRBJ2-7,TRBV28,TGTGCCAGCGAGGACAGGGCCTACGAGAAGTACTTC,CASEDRAYEKYF
TRBD1,-,TRBJ1-4,TRBV20-1,TGCAGTGCTAGAGGGTGGGACAGGGGTGAAAAACTGTTTTTT,CSARGWDRGEKLFF
TRBD1,-,TRBJ2-7,TRBV6-9,TGTGCCAGTAGTTACGTACAGGGGGCCTACGAGCAGTACTTC,CASSYVQGAYEQYF
TRBD1,many,TRBJ2-7,TRBV12-5,TGTGCTAGTGGACAGGGGGTCGAGCAGTACTTC,CASGQGVEQYF
-,many,TRBJ2-3,TRBV2,TGTGCCAGCAGTGTTGCAGGGACGGCAGATACGCAGTATTTT,CASSVAGTADTQYF
-,many,TRBJ1-2,TRBV10-2,TGCGCCAGCAGTGCGGACACCTTATATGGCTACACCTTC,CASSADTLYGYTF
TRBD2,few,TRBJ2-3,TRBV6-1,TGTGCCAGCAGCGGACTAGCGGGAGAAGATACGCAGTATTTT,CASSGLAGEDTQYF